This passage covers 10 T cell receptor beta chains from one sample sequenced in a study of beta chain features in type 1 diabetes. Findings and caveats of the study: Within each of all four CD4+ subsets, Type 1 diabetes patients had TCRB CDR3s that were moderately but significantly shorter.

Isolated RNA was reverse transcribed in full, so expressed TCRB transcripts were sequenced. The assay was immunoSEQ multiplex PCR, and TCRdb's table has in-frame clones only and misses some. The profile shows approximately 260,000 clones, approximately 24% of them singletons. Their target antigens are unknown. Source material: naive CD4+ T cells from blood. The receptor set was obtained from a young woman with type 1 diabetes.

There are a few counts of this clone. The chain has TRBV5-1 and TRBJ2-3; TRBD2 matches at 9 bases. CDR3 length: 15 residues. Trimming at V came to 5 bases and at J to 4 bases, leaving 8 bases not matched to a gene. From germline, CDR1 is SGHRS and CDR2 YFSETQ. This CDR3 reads CASSFSGSGADTQYF. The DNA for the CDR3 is TGCGCCAGCAGTTTTAGCGGGAGTGGAGCAGATACGCAGTATTTT.

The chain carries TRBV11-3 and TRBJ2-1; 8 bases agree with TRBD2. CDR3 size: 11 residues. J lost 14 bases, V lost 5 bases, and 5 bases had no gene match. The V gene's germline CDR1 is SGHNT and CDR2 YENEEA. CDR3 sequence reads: CASSRGLEEFF. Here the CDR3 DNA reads TGTGCCAGCAGCCGGGGACTAGAAGAGTTCTTC.

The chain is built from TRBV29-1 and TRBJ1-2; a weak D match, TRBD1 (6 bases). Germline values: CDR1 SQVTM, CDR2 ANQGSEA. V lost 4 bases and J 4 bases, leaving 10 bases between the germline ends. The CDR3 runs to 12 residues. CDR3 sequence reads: CSVGQDAYGYTF. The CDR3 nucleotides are TGCAGCGTTGGACAGGATGCCTATGGCTACACCTTC.

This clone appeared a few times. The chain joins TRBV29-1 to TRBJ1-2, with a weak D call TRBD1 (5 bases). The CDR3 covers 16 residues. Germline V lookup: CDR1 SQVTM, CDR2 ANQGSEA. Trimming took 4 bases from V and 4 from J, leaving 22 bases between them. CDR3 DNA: TGCAGCGTTGGTGGGCGTCGCACAGGTTCGCCCTATGGCTACACCTTC. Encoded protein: CSVGGRRTGSPYGYTF.

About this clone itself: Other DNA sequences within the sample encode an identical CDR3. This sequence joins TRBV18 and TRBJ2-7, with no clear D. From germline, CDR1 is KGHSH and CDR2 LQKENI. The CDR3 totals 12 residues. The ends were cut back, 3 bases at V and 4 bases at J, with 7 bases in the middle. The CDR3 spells CASSPYGYEQYF. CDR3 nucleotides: TGTGCCAGCTCACCTTACGGGTACGAGCAGTACTTC.

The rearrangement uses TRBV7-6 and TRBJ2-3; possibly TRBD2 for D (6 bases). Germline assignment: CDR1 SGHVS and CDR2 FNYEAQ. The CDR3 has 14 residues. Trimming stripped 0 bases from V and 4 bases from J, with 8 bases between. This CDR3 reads CASSLARGADTQYF. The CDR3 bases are TGTGCCAGCAGCTTAGCGCGGGGAGCAGATACGCAGTATTTT.

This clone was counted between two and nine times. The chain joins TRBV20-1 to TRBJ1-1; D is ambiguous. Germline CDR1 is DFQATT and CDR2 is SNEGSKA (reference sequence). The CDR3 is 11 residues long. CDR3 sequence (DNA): TGCGGCAGGCCCCTGAACACTGAAGCTTTCTTT. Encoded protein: CGRPLNTEAFF.

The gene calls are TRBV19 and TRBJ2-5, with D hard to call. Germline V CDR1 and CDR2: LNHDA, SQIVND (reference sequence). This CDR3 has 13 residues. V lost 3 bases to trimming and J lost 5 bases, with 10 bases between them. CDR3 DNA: TGTGCCAGTAGTATCCAGGTCGCGGAGACCCAGTACTTC. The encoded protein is CASSIQVAETQYF. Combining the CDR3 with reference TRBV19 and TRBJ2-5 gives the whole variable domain DGGITQSPKYLFRKEGQNVTLSCEQNLNHDAMYWYRQDPGQGLRLIYYSQIVNDFQKGDIAEGYSVSREKKESFPLTVTSAQKNPTAFYLCASSIQVAETQYFGPGTRLLVL.

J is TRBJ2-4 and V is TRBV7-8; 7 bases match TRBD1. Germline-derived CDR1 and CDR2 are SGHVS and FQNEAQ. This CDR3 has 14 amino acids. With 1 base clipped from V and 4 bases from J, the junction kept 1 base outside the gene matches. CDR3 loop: CASSLEQGKNIQYF. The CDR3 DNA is TGTGCCAGCAGCTTAGAACAGGGGAAAAACATTCAGTACTTC.

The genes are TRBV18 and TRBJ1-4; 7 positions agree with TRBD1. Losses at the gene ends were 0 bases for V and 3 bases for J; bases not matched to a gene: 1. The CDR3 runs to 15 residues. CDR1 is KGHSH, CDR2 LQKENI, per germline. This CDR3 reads CASSPPGQPNEKLFF. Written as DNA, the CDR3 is TGTGCCAGCTCACCACCGGGACAGCCTAATGAAAAACTGTTTTTT.